This T cell receptor beta chain was obtained from a study of T cell responses to AZD1222 COVID-19 vaccine. Clones were sequenced by immunoSEQ multiplex PCR, and TCRdb holds only the in-frame ones, with some missing. In the table there are 150,000 or so clones, approximately 90% of which are singletons. This clone was observed a single time. V lost 2 bases, J lost 3 bases, and 11 bases lay in between. The CDR3 extends over 14 amino acids. Germline assignment: CDR1 SNHLY and CDR2 FYNNEI. This chain links TRBV2 with TRBJ2-7, with a tentative D call TRBD1 (6 bases). This TCR was recovered from an adult in good health. The sample here was peripheral blood, taken on day 0 of AZD1222 vaccination. The CDR3 DNA sequence: TGTGCCAGCAGTGAACTGGACAGCCGCTACGAGCAGTACTTC. This sequence encodes CASSELDSRYEQYF.